A selection of T cell receptor beta chains follows, all from one sample in a study of blood T cell repertoires in COVID-19. Profiling relied on immunoSEQ multiplex PCR, and the TCRdb table lists in-frame clones only, not all of them. Here the sample spans around 71,000 clones, 86% being singletons. The material sequenced was peripheral blood. The source of these receptors is a woman in her sixties or seventies with acute or convalescent COVID-19. CDR3s include the opening cysteine and the closing phenylalanine or tryptophan. The D gene is left open where the match is weak. Not all rows give a size; the values are once, few, many and, for expanded clones, a class.

j_call v_call cdr3_length clone_size d_call cdr3_aa cdr3_nt
TRBJ1-2 TRBV28 13 - - CASSFEGVRGYTF TGTGCCAGCAGTTTTGAGGGGGTTCGTGGCTACACCTTC
TRBJ2-1 TRBV24-1 19 once TRBD2 CATSENLGTSSPLLNEQFF TGTGCCACCAGTGAAAATTTAGGGACTAGCAGTCCTCTACTGAATGAGCAGTTCTTC
TRBJ2-5 TRBV3-1/TRBV3-2 15 - TRBD2 CASSLRLAGVETQYF TGTGCCAGCAGCCTACGACTAGCGGGAGTTGAGACCCAGTACTTC
TRBJ1-1 TRBV28 14 - - CASSPPRREAEAFF TGTGCCAGCAGTCCCCCCCGGCGGGAGGCTGAAGCTTTCTTT
TRBJ2-5 TRBV7-2 12 once - CASSFDQETQYF TGTGCCAGCAGCTTCGACCAAGAGACCCAGTACTTC
TRBJ2-1 TRBV12-3/TRBV12-4 13 - - CASSRGTEGEQFF TGTGCCAGCAGTCGGGGGACAGAGGGTGAGCAGTTCTTC
TRBJ2-1 TRBV19 17 - TRBD2 CASSPGLAPRLYNEQFF TGTGCCAGTAGTCCGGGACTAGCCCCAAGGCTTTACAATGAGCAGTTCTTC
TRBJ1-4 TRBV2 10 once - CASSNEKLFF TGTGCCAGTTCGAATGAAAAACTGTTTTTT
TRBJ2-1 TRBV6-5 13 - - CASSLTGDSEQFF TGTGCCAGCAGCTTGACAGGCGATTCCGAGCAGTTCTTC
TRBJ1-5 TRBV28 15 once - CASSFATPDNQPQHF TGTGCCAGCAGTTTCGCGACACCTGACAATCAGCCCCAGCATTTT
TRBJ1-6 TRBV7-9 13 - - CASSLGALSPLHF TGTGCCAGCAGCTTGGGGGCATTGTCACCCCTCCACTTT
TRBJ2-7 TRBV2 13 - TRBD1 CASSRDSSYEQYF TGTGCCAGCAGTCGGGACAGCTCCTACGAGCAGTACTTC
TRBJ1-2 TRBV12-3/TRBV12-4 13 - - CASSPTGTYGYTF TGTGCCAGCAGTCCAACAGGGACCTATGGCTACACCTTC
TRBJ1-1 TRBV28 14 once - CASTDPTPPLEAFF TGTGCCAGCACCGATCCGACACCACCTCTTGAAGCTTTCTTT
TRBJ1-6 TRBV19 13 - - CASSRQVGSPLHF TGTGCCAGTAGTAGGCAGGTTGGGTCACCCCTCCACTTT
TRBJ2-7 TRBV7-9 16 - TRBD2 CASSPGTSGGAVEQYF TGTGCCAGCAGCCCAGGGACTAGCGGGGGGGCCGTAGAGCAGTACTTC
TRBJ1-4 TRBV2 14 - - CASSDPGVGEKLFF TGTGCCAGCAGTGACCCGGGTGTAGGCGAAAAACTGTTTTTT
TRBJ2-7 TRBV4-2 17 once TRBD2 CASSQGLAGGYPYEQYF TGTGCCAGCAGCCAAGGACTAGCGGGAGGTTATCCCTACGAGCAGTACTTC
TRBJ2-5 TRBV30 12 - - CAWSVGGETQYF TGTGCCTGGAGTGTTGGAGGGGAGACCCAGTACTTC
TRBJ2-6 TRBV19 18 - TRBD1 CASSILGQSYSGANVLTF TGTGCCAGTAGTATCCTGGGACAGAGCTACTCTGGGGCCAACGTCCTGACTTTC
TRBJ1-2 TRBV5-1 13 many TRBD1 CASRIQTGAGYTF TGCGCCAGCAGAATACAAACAGGGGCTGGCTACACCTTC
TRBJ2-7 TRBV7-9 15 - - CASSLAQGLSYEQYF TGTGCCAGCAGCTTAGCGCAGGGGCTCTCCTACGAGCAGTACTTC
TRBJ2-1 TRBV27 14 - - CASSLSLVGNEQFF TGTGCCAGCAGTTTATCCCTCGTCGGGAATGAGCAGTTCTTC
TRBJ1-1 TRBV5-1 14 - - CASSGRQGNTEAFF TGCGCCAGCAGCGGGAGGCAGGGTAACACTGAAGCTTTCTTT
TRBJ1-2 TRBV2 14 - TRBD1 CASREDRGPNGYTF TGTGCCAGCAGGGAGGACAGGGGGCCGAATGGCTACACCTTC
TRBJ1-6 TRBV28 16 - TRBD1 CASSTTGTGVYSPLHF TGTGCCAGCAGTACTACCGGGACAGGTGTTTATTCACCCCTCCACTTT
TRBJ1-5 TRBV27 14 - - CASSSSLGNQPQHF TGTGCCAGCAGTTCATCCCTTGGCAATCAGCCCCAGCATTTT
TRBJ2-3 TRBV19 17 - TRBD2 CASSRAAGAPSTDTQYF TGTGCCAGTAGTAGGGCAGCGGGGGCCCCTAGCACAGATACGCAGTATTTT
TRBJ2-5 TRBV5-1 15 - TRBD2 CASRISGGTGETQYF TGCGCCAGCAGAATCAGCGGGGGGACGGGAGAGACCCAGTACTTC